Presented here are 10 T cell receptor beta chains from one specimen sequenced in a study of regulatory T cells in long-lasting Graves disease (dated by TCRdb to 2020 to 2022). Receptor amplification or capture employed multiplex PCR. The instrument was an Illumina HiSeq 4000. TCR beta libraries were built with iRepertoire HTBI primers and Arm-PCR amplification of CDR3 regions. TCRdb took the public reads, trimmed them with fastp at Q25, ran MiXCR for clone calling and kept in-frame beta chains. Rows matching on CDR3 protein sequence are summarized as one entry with the most common DNA and genes. This sample is represented by roughly 420,000 distinct CDR3 sequences; roughly 15% of them were singletons. The biggest ten clones account for about 11% of the sample. The label giving this sample's time point can be read as: newly diagnosed GD, antithyroid drugs for less than 3 months. For both TCR sequencing and RNA sequencing, RNA was extracted from PBMCs using TRIzol.

The data also belong to a second study, concerning T cells in Graves' hyperthyroidism and ophthalmopathy.

The material sequenced was peripheral blood mononuclear cells (PBMCs), taken at new diagnosis, from a patient treated with antithyroid drugs. The receptors were gathered from a woman younger than 45 with Graves disease. Donor details come from another sample of the same person, matched by shared clones.

The table lists this clonotype with a few counts. The chain is built from TRBV11-2 and TRBJ2-3, with 14 bases lining up with TRBD2. CDR3 length: 18 residues. The V gene's germline CDR1 is SGHAT and CDR2 FQNNGV. J lost 6 bases, V lost 5 bases, and 13 bases had no gene match. In DNA, the CDR3 is TGTGCCAGCAGCCCCGGCCTCGGGACTAGCGGGAGTCCGGATACGCAGTATTTT. Protein sequence: CASSPGLGTSGSPDTQYF. Complete variable domain (other parts from reference TRBV11-2 and TRBJ2-3): EAGVAQSPRYKIIEKRQSVAFWCNPISGHATLYWYQQILGQGPKLLIQFQNNGVVDDSQLPKDRFSAERLKGVDSTLKIQPAKLEDSAVYLCASSPGLGTSGSPDTQYFGPGTRLTVL.

This rearrangement joins TRBV4-3 to TRBJ1-1; D is unresolved. Between the trimmed V and J ends, which lost 0 bases and 6 bases, there was a span of 14 bases. The CDR3 loop spans 15 amino acids. From germline, CDR1 is LGHNA and CDR2 YSLEER. The CDR3 region has the DNA TGCGCCAGCAGCCAAGAGGTTTGGGTTAACGCTGAAGCTTTCTTT. It codes for CASSQEVWVNAEAFF.

The J gene is TRBJ2-2, the V gene TRBV20-1; a possible D gene is TRBD2 (6 bases). Between the trimmed V and J ends, which lost 1 base and 6 bases, there was a span of 15 bases. Germline V CDR1 and CDR2: DFQATT, SNEGSKA (reference sequence). This CDR3 region has 15 residues. The CDR3 here is CSARVGGGTSGELFF. The DNA of the CDR3 is TGCAGTGCTAGAGTGGGAGGCGGGACGTCCGGGGAGCTGTTTTTT.

This clonotype was seen many times. The chain joins TRBV12-3 or TRBV12-4 to TRBJ1-4; D is uncertain. The CDR3 length is 14 residues. Trimming took off 0 bases at V and 0 bases at J, with 2 bases between the two ends. CDR3 region: CASSLATTNEKLFF. The CDR3 DNA is TGTGCCAGCAGTTTAGCCACAACTAATGAAAAACTGTTTTTT.

This clonotype was observed a few times. This chain uses TRBV20-1 with TRBJ2-7; D may be TRBD2 (5 bases). The CDR3 is 16 residues long. V was cut by 5 bases and J by 7 bases, with 27 bases left in between. Germline CDR1 and CDR2: DFQATT and SNEGSKA (reference sequence). In DNA, the CDR3 is TGCAGTGCTGAAGTAATGGGCGGGCTCTGGTTGCGTGAGCAGTACTTC. It is translated as CSAEVMGGLWLREQYF.

This clonotype turned up a few times. The chain combines TRBV13 with TRBJ2-1; 10 bases are a match to TRBD1. Germline-derived CDR1 and CDR2 are PRHDT and FYEKMQ (reference sequence). The CDR3 covers 14 residues. V was clipped by 4 bases and J by 6 bases; unmatched bases: 3. The CDR3 coding sequence is TGTGCCAGCAGCTCCGGGACAGGGGTCAATGAGCAGTTCTTC. Amino acids: CASSSGTGVNEQFF. Based on the CDR3 plus reference TRBV13 and TRBJ2-1, the full variable domain is AAGVIQSPRHLIKEKRETATLKCYPIPRHDTVYWYQQGPGQDPQFLISFYEKMQSDKGSIPDRFSAQQFSDYHSELNMSSLELGDSALYFCASSSGTGVNEQFFGPGTRLTVL.

The chain carries TRBV24-1 and TRBJ1-1; 8 bases match TRBD1. V was pared by 7 bases and J by 3 bases, with 3 bases of the junction left unmatched. This CDR3 has 13 residues. Looked up from germline, CDR1 is KGHDR and CDR2 is SFDVKD. The CDR3 sequence is CATRDRVDTEAFF. CDR3 sequence (DNA): TGTGCCACCAGGGACAGGGTGGACACTGAAGCTTTCTTT.

The J gene is TRBJ1-2, the V gene TRBV9; 9 positions match TRBD1. The germline CDR1 and CDR2 sequences are SGDLS and YYNGEE. This CDR3 region has 16 residues. Germline trimming cut 3 bases from V and 2 bases from J; bases unmatched to any gene: 8. Here the CDR3 DNA reads TGTGCCAGCAGCGCCCTATGGACAGGGGAAAACTATGGCTACACCTTC. It specifies CASSALWTGENYGYTF.

This clonotype was picked up a small number of times. The CDR3 DNA follows: TGTGCCAGCAGCTCCCGGGGGGGGGAGCTAGCGGGAGCAGGCACAGATACGCAGTATTTT. Protein: CASSSRGGELAGAGTDTQYF. V and J are TRBV7-9 and TRBJ2-3; 10 bases fit TRBD2. J lost 1 base, V lost 4 bases, and 17 bases had no gene match. CDR1 is SEHNR, CDR2 FQNEAQ, per germline (reference sequence). CDR3 length: 20 residues.

This clonotype was counted at least ten times. The chain has TRBV2 and TRBJ2-3; D is unclear. The CDR3 covers 15 residues. Trimming took off 6 bases at V and 2 bases at J, with 15 bases between the two ends. Germline V gene lookup returns CDR1 SNHLY and CDR2 FYNNEI. The CDR3 loop reads CASSKRPTVTDTQYF. DNA of the CDR3: TGTGCCAGCAGCAAACGGCCGACGGTCACAGATACGCAGTATTTT.